The 4 T cell receptor beta chains presented below share a single source sample, sequenced in a study of response to subunit inactivated influenza vaccine. TCRdb reanalysed the RT-PCR reads using MiXCR and keeps one entry per CDR3 protein. Among around 530,000 distinct CDR3 sequences, about 17% were seen once, and the ten largest hold 3%. The specimen was CD4+ T cells sorted from PBMCs, collected 23 months after vaccination. These receptors were taken from a man in his fifties or sixties who received an inactivated influenza vaccine.

This clonotype showed up just a few times. V usage is TRBV28 and J usage is TRBJ2-5; 7 positions agree with TRBD2. Germline V lookup: CDR1 MDHEN, CDR2 SYDVKM. The CDR3 consists of 14 residues. Germline trimming cut 3 bases from V and 7 bases from J; bases unmatched to any gene: 8. The CDR3: CASSLGGTQGTQYF. The CDR3 DNA reads TGTGCCAGCAGTTTGGGAGGGACCCAGGGGACCCAGTACTTC.

The genes are TRBV5-1 and TRBJ2-7; no reliable D call. Trimming removed 1 base at V and 6 bases at J, with 8 bases between. Germline V gene lookup returns CDR1 SGHRS and CDR2 YFSETQ. The CDR3 is made up of 12 amino acids. CDR3 residues: CASSLTRLEQYF. CDR3 coding DNA: TGCGCCAGCAGCTTGACCAGACTCGAGCAGTACTTC.

This clonotype has more than one count but fewer than ten. The chain joins TRBV20-1 to TRBJ1-2, with 7 bases fitting TRBD1. CDR1 DFQATT and CDR2 SNEGSKA come from the germline V gene (reference sequence). CDR3 length: 14 residues. Germline trimming cut 0 bases from V and 8 bases from J; bases unmatched to any gene: 9. CDR3 sequence reads: CSARDQTGTQGYTF. CDR3 in DNA: TGCAGTGCTAGAGATCAGACAGGGACTCAAGGCTACACCTTC.

This clonotype was picked up many times. CDR3 protein: CASSFSGASTDTQYF. CDR3 in DNA: TGCGCCAGCAGCTTTAGCGGGGCGAGCACAGATACGCAGTATTTT. This rearrangement joins TRBV5-1 to TRBJ2-3; the match to TRBD2 covers 8 bases. J gave up 0 bases and V 2 bases, and 2 bases lay outside the gene matches. This CDR3 has 15 amino acids. The germline CDR1 and CDR2 sequences are SGHRS and YFSETQ. The full variable domain, completed using reference TRBV5-1 and TRBJ2-3, is KAGVTQTPRYLIKTRGQQVTLSCSPISGHRSVSWYQQTPGQGLQFLFEYFSETQRNKGNFPGRFSGRQFSNSRSEMNVSTLELGDSALYLCASSFSGASTDTQYFGPGTRLTVL.